The 20 T cell receptor beta chains in this list originate from one sample, sequenced in a study of spatial heterogeneity in lung cancer. TCRdb reanalysed the 5' RACE reads using MiXCR and keeps one entry per CDR3 protein. Of almost 75,000 distinct CDR3 sequences listed, less than 15% were seen once; the top ten hold roughly 7%. Time point indicated: sample taken at primary tumor resection. Sequencing of whole RNA from tumor, nontumor lung or frozen PBMC involved no sorting. Material: PBMCs, obtained at surgery. Every receptor here comes from a male donor with early-stage non-small cell lung cancer.

This clonotype has only a few counts. The V call is TRBV27, the J call TRBJ2-1, with D perhaps matching TRBD1 (5 bases). This CDR3 region has 15 residues. The germline CDR1 and CDR2 sequences are MNHEY and SMNVEV (reference sequence). V lost 4 bases to trimming and J lost 0 bases, with 10 bases between them. For the CDR3, the DNA is TGTGCCAGCAGTTCCTGGACACGCTCCTACAATGAGCAGTTCTTC. Translating gives CASSSWTRSYNEQFF.

This clonotype was seen more than once but under ten times. The V and J genes are TRBV27 and TRBJ2-7; D might be TRBD2 (6 bases). The CDR3 length is 13 residues. CDR1 is MNHEY and CDR2 is SMNVEV in the germline V gene (reference sequence). V was pared by 6 bases and J by 4 bases, with 13 bases between. The CDR3 loop reads CASRIAVGYEQYF. CDR3 nucleotide sequence: TGTGCCAGCAGAATAGCGGTAGGGTACGAGCAGTACTTC.

This clonotype was seen a few times. The V and J genes are TRBV28 and TRBJ2-7; D unresolved. V was cut by 8 bases and J by 7 bases, with 9 bases left in between. The CDR3 contains 10 residues. Germline V gene sequence: CDR1 MDHEN, CDR2 SYDVKM. The CDR3 loop is CASRAREQYF. The CDR3 region has the DNA TGTGCCAGCCGAGCTAGGGAGCAGTACTTC.

V and J are TRBV18 and TRBJ2-5; D gene ambiguous. The CDR3 contains 14 residues. Trimming removed 4 bases from V and 5 bases from J, with 14 bases in between. Germline CDR1 reads KGHSH; CDR2 reads LQKENI. CDR3 residues: CASSRETPPETQYF. The CDR3 bases are TGTGCCAGCTCACGCGAGACACCCCCTGAGACCCAGTACTTC.

This clonotype was picked up a small number of times. The chain combines TRBV10-1 with TRBJ1-1; TRBD1 is a possible D gene (5 bases). The CDR3 runs 13 residues. Germline CDR1 is WNHNN and CDR2 is SYGVQD (reference sequence). Deletions cut 6 bases from V and 1 base from J, with 9 bases between. This chain's CDR3 is CASSRDSNTEAFF. For the CDR3, the DNA is TGCGCCAGCAGCAGGGATTCGAACACTGAAGCTTTCTTT.

The chain couples TRBV27 to TRBJ1-1, with a tentative D call TRBD1 (5 bases). The V end lost 6 bases, the J end lost 5 bases, and 13 bases lay between the germline ends. Germline assignment: CDR1 MNHEY and CDR2 SMNVEV (reference sequence). The CDR3 contains 13 residues. The CDR3 sequence is CASSAPGRTEAFF. CDR3 sequence (DNA): TGTGCCAGCAGCGCCCCAGGGAGGACTGAAGCTTTCTTT.

The table lists this clonotype with many counts. The chain uses TRBV7-9 and TRBJ2-1; no clear D gene. Per the germline V gene, CDR1 is SEHNR and CDR2 is FQNEAQ (reference sequence). V lost 3 bases and J 3 bases, leaving 12 bases between the germline ends. The CDR3 contains 15 residues. The CDR3 is CASSFRSAYYNEQFF. The CDR3 DNA follows: TGTGCCAGCAGCTTTAGAAGCGCCTACTACAATGAGCAGTTCTTC.

V gene TRBV3-1 combines with J gene TRBJ2-1; TRBD2 aligns across 9 bases. This CDR3 has 16 residues. Trimming removed 1 base from V and 4 bases from J; junction bases left unmatched: 5. Looked up from germline, CDR1 is LGHDT and CDR2 is YNNKEL (reference sequence). The CDR3 region has the DNA TGTGCCAGCAGCCAAGGGGGACTAGCCCCTTACAATGAGCAGTTCTTC. Amino acids: CASSQGGLAPYNEQFF.

The rearrangement links TRBV7-2 to TRBJ2-5, with TRBD2 identical over 10 bases. The germline CDR1 and CDR2 sequences are SGHTA and FQGNSA. The V gene end was trimmed by 2 bases and the J gene end by 3 bases; junction bases not matched to a gene: 6. The CDR3 extends over 16 amino acids. For the CDR3, the DNA is TGTGCCAGCAGCTTACAGGGGCTAGCGGGGGAAGAGACCCAGTACTTC. It is translated as CASSLQGLAGEETQYF.

Comments on this clonotype: A much larger clone is a single base away; this may be a read error. This chain links TRBV27 with TRBJ2-1; 7 nucleotides align to TRBD1. Germline loops: CDR1 MNHEY, CDR2 SMNVEV (reference sequence). The CDR3 extends over 15 amino acids. The CDR3: CVSSLRGGIYNEQFF. CDR3 in DNA: TGTGTCAGCAGTTTAAGAGGGGGCATCTACAATGAGCAGTTCTTC.

The V and J genes are TRBV4-2 and TRBJ1-1; D is unresolved. This CDR3 has 14 residues. The V end lost 1 base, the J end lost 2 bases, and 8 bases lay between the germline ends. Germline V gene lookup returns CDR1 LGHNA and CDR2 YNFKEQ. The CDR3 spells CASSQVGSNTEAFF. The CDR3 region has the DNA TGTGCCAGCAGCCAAGTTGGGTCTAACACTGAAGCTTTCTTT.

The chain is built from TRBV12-3 or TRBV12-4 and TRBJ2-1, with D possibly being TRBD1 (5 bases). The CDR3 has 13 amino acids. Trimming took 6 bases from V and 7 from J, leaving 13 bases between them. The CDR3 spells CASSWGSGNEQFF. The CDR3, as DNA: TGTGCCAGCAGCTGGGGATCAGGGAATGAGCAGTTCTTC.

V is TRBV9 and J is TRBJ1-4, with D hard to call. This CDR3 region has 14 residues. The germline gives CDR1 SGDLS, CDR2 YYNGEE. Trimming took off 3 bases at V and 3 bases at J, with 9 bases between the two ends. The CDR3 loop is CASSGPTPNEKLFF. CDR3 nucleotides: TGTGCCAGCAGCGGGCCGACACCTAATGAAAAACTGTTTTTT.

This chain links TRBV7-2 with TRBJ2-7; 8 nucleotides agree with TRBD2. Germline V gene sequence: CDR1 SGHTA, CDR2 FQGNSA. V shed 3 bases and J 2 bases; nucleotides not matched to a gene: 3. The CDR3 contains 14 residues. The CDR3 loop is CASSFGLATYEQYF. In DNA form, the CDR3 reads TGTGCCAGCAGCTTCGGACTAGCCACCTACGAGCAGTACTTC.

The rearrangement joins TRBV3-1 to TRBJ2-5, with TRBD2 matching over 7 bases. Germline V gene sequence: CDR1 LGHDT, CDR2 YNNKEL (reference sequence). With V trimmed by 3 bases and J by 5 bases, 15 bases remained unmatched. This CDR3 has 17 amino acids. CDR3 region: CASSQDPTGTTPETQYF. CDR3 coding DNA: TGTGCCAGCAGCCAGGACCCGACCGGGACTACACCCGAGACCCAGTACTTC.

In its sample, this clonotype was seen many times. V usage is TRBV7-8 and J usage is TRBJ2-7; TRBD2 matches at 8 bases. Germline V lookup: CDR1 SGHVS, CDR2 FQNEAQ. The CDR3 contains 13 residues. V gave up 5 bases and J gave up 3 bases; unmatched junction bases: 3. The CDR3 protein is CASSRGGGYEQYF. Here the CDR3 DNA reads TGTGCCAGCAGCCGGGGGGGCGGCTACGAGCAGTACTTC.

This rearrangement joins TRBV5-1 to TRBJ2-5; 9 positions agree with TRBD2. V lost 4 bases and J lost 5; bases outside the gene matches: 6. Germline lookup yields CDR1 SGHRS and CDR2 YFSETQ. The CDR3 has 14 amino acids. DNA for the CDR3: TGCGCCAGCAGCCCTCCCGGGACTAGCGAGACCCAGTACTTC. This gives the protein CASSPPGTSETQYF.

The rearrangement links TRBV7-2 to TRBJ1-5; 7 bases are a match to TRBD1. CDR1 is SGHTA, CDR2 FQGNSA, per germline. The trim removed 4 bases at V and 2 bases at J, leaving 2 bases unmatched. The CDR3 is 14 residues long. The CDR3 sequence is CASSSTGRNQPQHF. DNA for the CDR3: TGTGCCAGCAGCTCGACAGGGCGCAATCAGCCCCAGCATTTT.

About this clonotype itself: A read error may be the cause here, since a much bigger clone is one base away. The V call is TRBV25-1, the J call TRBJ1-1; D unresolved. CDR3 length: 11 amino acids. Germline V CDR1 and CDR2: MGHDK, SYGVNS. Trimming took off 6 bases at V and 1 base at J, with 3 bases between the two ends. The CDR3 coding sequence is TGTGCCAGCAGCCCGAACACTGAAGCTTTCTTT. This translates into CASSPNTEAFF.

In this sample, this clonotype turned up many times. The rearrangement links TRBV19 to TRBJ2-2; no firm D call. Trimming left V 8 bases short and J 3 bases short, with 7 bases between. Germline V CDR1 and CDR2: LNHDA, SQIVND (reference sequence). The CDR3 runs 12 residues. The CDR3 nucleotides are TGTGCCAGTCAGGTGTACACCGGGGAGCTGTTTTTT. This gives the protein CASQVYTGELFF.